The rows below give T cell receptor beta chains drawn from one sample of a study of OX40 agonist ivuxolimab in advanced cancers. Data came from immunoSEQ multiplex PCR; TCRdb stores just in-frame clones and leaves some out. The table lists about 58,000 clones, around nine tenths of them singletons. The sequencing here drew on CD4+ or CD8+ T cells sorted from blood, taken in a trial of the OX40 agonist ivuxolimab. Receptors originate from an adult with an advanced solid tumor such as melanoma, head and neck, liver or kidney cancer. CDR3s include the opening cysteine and the closing phenylalanine or tryptophan. A D gene is named only where the DNA matches it firmly. Some rows mark clone size as missing; the rest say once, few, many or name a class of expanded clone.

>NA|TRBV11-3|TRBD1|TRBJ2-2
TGTGCCAGCAGCTACACCGGGACAGGGTCCGGGGAGCTGTTTTTT
CASSYTGTGSGELFF
>NA|TRBV27|NA|TRBJ2-2
TGTGCCAGCCGCAAATCGTCCTCAGGGGACTCCACCGGGGAGCTGTTTTTT
CASRKSSSGDSTGELFF
>NA|TRBV7-2|TRBD1|TRBJ2-5
TGTGCCAGCAGCTGGGGACAGGGGCTACAGACCCAGTACTTC
CASSWGQGLQTQYF
>NA|TRBV7-3|NA|TRBJ2-1
TGTGCCAGCTCGACCAGGACGAACAATGAGCAGTTCTTC
CASSTRTNNEQFF
>once|TRBV29-1|NA|TRBJ1-2
TGCAGCGTTGATTTTGCGTCGAGCTATGGCTACACCTTC
CSVDFASSYGYTF
>NA|TRBV2|NA|TRBJ2-7
TGTGCCAGCAGCGACCTCACCTACGAGCAGTACTTC
CASSDLTYEQYF
>NA|TRBV10-1|NA|TRBJ2-1
TGCGCCAGCAGTGAGTCCAACTACAATGAGCAGTTCTTC
CASSESNYNEQFF
>NA|TRBV6-5|NA|TRBJ2-5
TGTGCCAGCAGTTACTCGGGGTACCAAGAGACCCAGTACTTC
CASSYSGYQETQYF
>NA|TRBV5-1|TRBD2|TRBJ2-3
TGCGCCAGCAGCTCTAGCGGGAGTACGGCAGATACGCAGTATTTT
CASSSSGSTADTQYF
>NA|TRBV7-3|TRBD2|TRBJ2-1
TGTGCCAGCAGCTTAGCGGGAGTCTACAATGAGCAGTTCTTC
CASSLAGVYNEQFF
>few|TRBV18|TRBD1|TRBJ2-7
TGTGCCAGCTCGCCGAACAACCCCGGGACAGGCCTATACGAGCAGTACTTC
CASSPNNPGTGLYEQYF
>NA|TRBV9|TRBD2|TRBJ2-1
TGTGCCAGCAGCCCCGAGGCCGGACTAGCGGGATACAATGAGCAGTTCTTC
CASSPEAGLAGYNEQFF
>once|TRBV6-1|TRBD2|TRBJ2-3
TGTGCCAGCAGGGACCTAGCGGGAGGAACGGATACGCAGTATTTT
CASRDLAGGTDTQYF
>NA|TRBV7-9|TRBD1|TRBJ1-2
TGTGCCAGCAGCCGCGGGACAGCTAACTATGGCTACACCTTC
CASSRGTANYGYTF
>NA|TRBV19|TRBD2|TRBJ2-5
TGTGCCAGTAATGCCGGGACTAGCGAAGAGACCCAGTACTTC
CASNAGTSEETQYF
>NA|TRBV10-2|NA|TRBJ2-7
TGCGCCAGCAGTGAGTCCTCCTACGAGCAGTACTTC
CASSESSYEQYF